The rows below give T cell receptor beta chains drawn from one sample of a study of blood T cell repertoires in COVID-19. Here immunoSEQ multiplex PCR was the method, and the copy in TCRdb shows in-frame clones only, minus some. The repertoire includes roughly 300,000 clones, less than 90% of them detected once, and approximately 12% sits in the top ten. The material sequenced was peripheral blood. These receptors came from a woman in her thirties with COVID-19, enrolled during active disease. Both conserved end residues are part of each CDR3. Size is omitted from some rows. Given values are once, few, many or a class for expanded clones.

TRBJ1-5 | few | TRBV30 | CAWSPRQGHNQPQHF
TRBJ2-2 | few | TRBV6-2/TRBV6-3 | CASSLAGAVTGELFF
TRBJ2-4 | NA | TRBV28 | CASSPQTVRDKGLAKNIQYF
TRBJ1-2 | NA | TRBV2 | CASSPHQGQATYGYTF
TRBJ2-7 | NA | TRBV11-3 | CASSLGLRSEQYF
TRBJ1-4 | NA | TRBV7-8 | CASSGPGTGLVGEKLFF
TRBJ1-2 | NA | TRBV27 | CASSLAQGYGYTF
TRBJ2-5 | NA | TRBV5-4 | CASSFYSTETQYF
TRBJ1-6 | NA | TRBV5-4 | CASVRGGTNSPLHF
TRBJ2-5 | NA | TRBV5-4 | CASRQGANEETQYF
TRBJ2-5 | NA | TRBV3-1/TRBV3-2 | CASSRLGQGRGETQYF
TRBJ2-5 | NA | TRBV6-6 | CASSHTGTGGQYF
TRBJ1-3 | NA | TRBV24-1 | CATSVPPRESPF
TRBJ2-5 | NA | TRBV6-2/TRBV6-3 | CASSYGTSGGLLETQYF
TRBJ1-1 | NA | TRBV2 | CASSDGGDVSNTEAFF
TRBJ2-1 | NA | TRBV5-4 | CASSWSGGADEQFF
TRBJ2-1 | NA | TRBV4-1 | CASSHLLAGGAHEQFF
TRBJ2-5 | NA | TRBV3-1/TRBV3-2 | CASSQGGTGGAQETQYF
TRBJ2-3 | NA | TRBV2 | CASARGDNLNSDTQYF
TRBJ1-1 | NA | TRBV19 | CASTAVRNTEAFF
TRBJ2-7 | NA | TRBV5-1 | CASSLGDREVRNEQYF
TRBJ1-2 | NA | TRBV5-4 | CASSLNQRSHYGYTF
TRBJ2-2 | NA | TRBV2 | CASSETGGPTGELFF
TRBJ1-6 | NA | TRBV5-6 | CASSLGSGKNSPLHF
TRBJ1-2 | NA | TRBV28 | CASSLRVRYGYTF
TRBJ1-1 | NA | TRBV2 | CASSAGGVGNTEAFF
TRBJ2-7 | once | TRBV28 | CASSAPGQGTYEQYF
TRBJ1-1 | NA | TRBV5-1 | CASSSGMGGGVTEAFF
TRBJ1-3 | NA | TRBV4-1 | CASSQVGQGRHRGNTIYF
TRBJ1-4 | NA | TRBV2 | CASSLEKLFF
TRBJ2-1 | once | TRBV27 | CASTLGGVYNEQFF
TRBJ2-5 | NA | TRBV7-7 | CASSLGGLAGVGETQYF
TRBJ1-5 | NA | TRBV19 | CASSFLYQPQHF
TRBJ2-1 | NA | TRBV5-1 | CASSPLGSSGNEQFF
TRBJ1-4 | NA | TRBV5-1 | CASSLAAGRIEKLFF
TRBJ2-1 | NA | TRBV2 | CASSVLQHNEQFF
TRBJ1-1 | NA | TRBV4-1 | CASSRADLQGGFTEAFF
TRBJ1-2 | NA | TRBV28 | CASTLNGENYGYTF
TRBJ2-7 | NA | TRBV19 | CASSIRWGTLNSYEQYF
TRBJ1-2 | once | TRBV27 | CASSLAAGGVYGYTF
TRBJ2-7 | NA | TRBV7-8 | CASSLSGSYEQYF
TRBJ1-1 | once | TRBV5-6 | CASSQEDTEAFF
TRBJ2-2 | NA | TRBV4-2 | CASSQGQGDVTGELFF
TRBJ2-1 | NA | TRBV27 | CASSLSRSGYNEQFF
TRBJ1-1 | NA | TRBV11-2 | CASSQRDRGDGTEAFF
TRBJ2-2 | few | TRBV11-1 | CASSARPGVFTGELFF
TRBJ2-3 | NA | TRBV28 | CASSLGGAGHTQYF
TRBJ2-3 | once | TRBV27 | CASSSLAGGPRDTQYF
TRBJ2-2 | NA | TRBV6-5 | CASSPSPFTGELFF